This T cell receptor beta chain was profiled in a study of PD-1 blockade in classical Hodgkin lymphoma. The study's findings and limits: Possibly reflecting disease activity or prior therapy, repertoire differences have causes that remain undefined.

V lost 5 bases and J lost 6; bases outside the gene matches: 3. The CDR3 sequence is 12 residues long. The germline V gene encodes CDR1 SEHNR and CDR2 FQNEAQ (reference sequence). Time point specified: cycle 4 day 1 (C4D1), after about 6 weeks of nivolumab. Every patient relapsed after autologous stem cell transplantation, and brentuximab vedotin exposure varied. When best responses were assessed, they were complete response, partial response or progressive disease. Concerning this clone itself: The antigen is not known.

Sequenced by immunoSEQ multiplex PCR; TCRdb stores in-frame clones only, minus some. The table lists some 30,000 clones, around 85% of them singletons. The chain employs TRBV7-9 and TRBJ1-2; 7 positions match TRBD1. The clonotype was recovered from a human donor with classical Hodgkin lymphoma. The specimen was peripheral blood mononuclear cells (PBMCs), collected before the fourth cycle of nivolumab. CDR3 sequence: CASSLGQNGYTF. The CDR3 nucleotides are TGTGCCAGCAGCCTGGGACAGAATGGCTACACCTTC.